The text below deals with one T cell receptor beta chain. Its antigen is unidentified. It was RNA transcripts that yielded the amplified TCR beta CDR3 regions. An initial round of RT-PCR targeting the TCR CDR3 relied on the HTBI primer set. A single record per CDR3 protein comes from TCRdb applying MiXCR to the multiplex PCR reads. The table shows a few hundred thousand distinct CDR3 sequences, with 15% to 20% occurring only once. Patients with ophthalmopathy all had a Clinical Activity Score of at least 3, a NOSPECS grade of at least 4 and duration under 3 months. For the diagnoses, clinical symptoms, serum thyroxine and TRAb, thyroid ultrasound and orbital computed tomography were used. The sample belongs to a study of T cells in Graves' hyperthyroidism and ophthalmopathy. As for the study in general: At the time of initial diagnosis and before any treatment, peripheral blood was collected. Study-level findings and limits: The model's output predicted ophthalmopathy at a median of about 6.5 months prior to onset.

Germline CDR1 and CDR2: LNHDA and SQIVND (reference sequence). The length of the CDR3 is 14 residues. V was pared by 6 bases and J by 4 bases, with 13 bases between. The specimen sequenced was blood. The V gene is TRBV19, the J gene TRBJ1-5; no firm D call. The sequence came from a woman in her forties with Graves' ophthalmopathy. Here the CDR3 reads CASRDLGKNQPQHF. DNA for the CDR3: TGTGCCAGTAGGGACTTAGGGAAAAATCAGCCCCAGCATTTT.